This is a list of T cell receptor beta chains from one sample in a study of control samples from healthy donors and cancer patients. Data came from immunoSEQ multiplex PCR; TCRdb stores just in-frame clones and leaves some out. This sample has around 93,000 clones, with around nine tenths found just once. Specimen: blood. The origin of the receptors is a human donor in good health. The donor label of this sample is uncertain. CDR3s include the opening cysteine and the closing phenylalanine or tryptophan. The D gene is left open where the match is weak. Where a row states a size, it is once, few, many or the class of an expanded clone; other rows omit it.

16	TRBD1	few	TRBV5-1	TRBJ2-7	TGCGCCAGCAGACCCGCTCTGACAGGGCAGAACTACGAGCAGTACTTC	CASRPALTGQNYEQYF
13	.	.	TRBV27	TRBJ1-5	TGTGCCAGCAGCTACAGGGTCGATCAGCCCCAGCATTTT	CASSYRVDQPQHF
14	.	.	TRBV4-3	TRBJ2-3	TGCGCCAGCAGCCAAGATGGATCCGGGGACACGCAGTATTTT	CASSQDGSGDTQYF
16	.	.	TRBV5-1	TRBJ1-2	TGCGCCAGCAGCCTTGGTCCGGAGGTCGGGAACTATGGCTACACCTTC	CASSLGPEVGNYGYTF
16	.	.	TRBV19	TRBJ1-5	TGTGCCAGTATGCCCCTTACAACCGGTGGCAATCAGCCCCAGCATTTT	CASMPLTTGGNQPQHF
17	TRBD2	.	TRBV7-8	TRBJ2-5	TGTGCCAGCAGCCCCAGCAGACCGGGACTAGAAGGAGAGACCCAGTACTTC	CASSPSRPGLEGETQYF
16	TRBD1	.	TRBV19	TRBJ1-5	TGTGCCAGTAGTATCCAGAAGGCAGGGGGCGGTCAGCCCCAGCATTTT	CASSIQKAGGGQPQHF
15	.	.	TRBV3-1/TRBV3-2	TRBJ2-7	TGTGCCAGCAGCCAAAACGCGGGGTCTGGGGACGAGCAGTACTTC	CASSQNAGSGDEQYF
13	.	.	TRBV10-3	TRBJ1-2	TGTGCCATCAGTGAGTCCCCGGGGATTGGCTACACCTTC	CAISESPGIGYTF
14	.	few	TRBV24-1	TRBJ1-2	TGTGCCACCAGTGATCCCCCCCAGGACTATGGCTACACCTTC	CATSDPPQDYGYTF